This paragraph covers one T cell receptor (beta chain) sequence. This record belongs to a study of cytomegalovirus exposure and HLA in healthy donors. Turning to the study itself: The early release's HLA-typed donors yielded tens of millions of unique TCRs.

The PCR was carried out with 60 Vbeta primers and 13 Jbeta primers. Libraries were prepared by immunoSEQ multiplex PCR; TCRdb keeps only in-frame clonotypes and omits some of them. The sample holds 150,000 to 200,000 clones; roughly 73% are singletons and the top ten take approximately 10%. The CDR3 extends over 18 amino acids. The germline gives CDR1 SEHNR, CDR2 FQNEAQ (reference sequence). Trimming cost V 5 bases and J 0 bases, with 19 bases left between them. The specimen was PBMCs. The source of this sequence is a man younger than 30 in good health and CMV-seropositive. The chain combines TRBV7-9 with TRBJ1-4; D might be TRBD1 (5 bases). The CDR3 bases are TGTGCCAGCAGCCCCCCGGGGGGGGAAATTGCAACTAATGAAAAACTGTTTTTT. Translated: CASSPPGGEIATNEKLFF.